One sample yielded the 22 T cell receptor beta chains listed below, sequenced in a study of monozygotic twins with inflammatory bowel disease. Using the 5' RACE reads, TCRdb records one entry per CDR3 protein without DNA. The table gives around 97,000 distinct CDR3 sequences; the top ten clones make up 1.9% of it. Source material: blood. The receptors here all came from a human donor with ulcerative colitis or Crohn's disease, or a healthy co-twin of an affected twin (not recorded which).

The chain uses TRBV7-8 and TRBJ1-3. The CDR3 has 15 residues. The germline CDR1 and CDR2 sequences are SGHVS and FQNEAQ. This CDR3 reads CASSLVLQSGNTIYF.

This chain joins TRBV10-3 and TRBJ2-3; the TCRdb call, TRBD1, lacks DNA for checking. Germline V lookup: CDR1 ENHRY, CDR2 SYGVKD. The CDR3 has 17 amino acids. CDR3 sequence reads: CAISESTGTGDTDTQYF.

The chain links TRBV27 to TRBJ2-3; TCRdb reports TRBD2, a call that lacks DNA to check it against. The germline V gene encodes CDR1 MNHEY and CDR2 SMNVEV (reference sequence). The CDR3 totals 15 residues. CDR3: CASSFLPQSTDTQYF.

The chain employs TRBV20-1 and TRBJ2-1; TCRdb designates TRBD1, a call that cannot be tested without DNA. CDR1 and CDR2 from the germline V gene are DFQATT and SNEGSKA (reference sequence). CDR3 length: 14 residues. CDR3 sequence: CSAQTTGYTNEQFF.

The chain employs TRBV15 and TRBJ2-7. This CDR3 comprises 14 residues. Germline loops: CDR1 LNHNV, CDR2 YYDKDF (reference sequence). CDR3 sequence: CATSRDRQTYEQYF.

The V gene is TRBV20-1, the J gene TRBJ2-7; the TCRdb D gene call, TRBD2, has no DNA to confirm it. Germline CDR1 DFQATT, CDR2 SNEGSKA (reference sequence). The CDR3 is 17 residues long. This CDR3 is CSKNGIRPGLAGSEQYF.

This chain links TRBV18 with TRBJ2-5. The V gene's germline CDR1 is KGHSH and CDR2 LQKENI. This CDR3 has 12 residues. The CDR3 is CASSPYMETQYF.

The rearrangement uses TRBV27 and TRBJ2-2; there is no DNA to check the TCRdb D call of TRBD1. The CDR3 consists of 15 residues. Germline CDR1 and CDR2: MNHEY and SMNVEV (reference sequence). The CDR3 spells CASSSTGTGGGELFF.

The chain joins TRBV12-3 or TRBV12-4 to TRBJ1-5. CDR3 length: 13 residues. CDR3 region: CASSRHEAQPQHF.

J is TRBJ2-1 and V is TRBV12-3 or TRBV12-4. The CDR3 contains 13 residues. The chain's CDR3 is CASSLASLGKQFF.

This chain links TRBV5-1 with TRBJ2-5; the TCRdb call, TRBD1, lacks DNA for checking. CDR3 length: 11 amino acids. CDR1 is SGHRS and CDR2 is YFSETQ in the germline V gene. The CDR3 here is CASRGEETQYF.

This rearrangement joins TRBV11-2 to TRBJ2-1; the D gene TCRdb calls, TRBD2, cannot be checked with no DNA. This CDR3 spans 15 amino acids. CDR1 and CDR2 from the germline V gene are SGHAT and FQNNGV. The CDR3 sequence: CASTPLSGSGNEQFF.

The rearrangement links TRBV7-9 to TRBJ2-2; TCRdb names TRBD2, which stays unverified in the absence of DNA. This CDR3 is 15 amino acids long. The germline CDR1 and CDR2 sequences are SEHNR and FQNEAQ (reference sequence). The CDR3 sequence is CASSPGLAGAGELFF.

The chain has TRBV5-1 and TRBJ2-2. Germline CDR1 reads SGHRS; CDR2 reads YFSETQ. This CDR3 is built from 14 residues. The CDR3 loop reads CASSLGTGTGELFF.

CDR3: CSATQTANNSPLHF. The V call is TRBV20-1, the J call TRBJ1-6; the D gene TCRdb calls, TRBD1, cannot be checked with no DNA. This CDR3 has 14 amino acids. Germline V lookup: CDR1 DFQATT, CDR2 SNEGSKA (reference sequence).

The chain couples TRBV5-4 to TRBJ2-3; without DNA, the TCRdb call of TRBD1 cannot be checked. Germline values: CDR1 SGHNT, CDR2 YYREEE (reference sequence). This CDR3 is built from 13 residues. The CDR3 here is CASTRDHTDTQYF.

J is TRBJ2-5 and V is TRBV7-9; lacking DNA, the TRBD1 call made by TCRdb goes unchecked. Germline CDR1 SEHNR, CDR2 FQNEAQ (reference sequence). The length of the CDR3 is 13 residues. CDR3 in amino acids: CASSPGAGETQYF.

This sequence joins TRBV5-4 and TRBJ1-6; as DNA is missing, the TRBD1 call by TCRdb cannot be tested. The CDR3 totals 14 residues. Germline V gives CDR1 SGHNT, CDR2 YYREEE (reference sequence). The CDR3 spells CASSSDRVGSPLHF.

The chain combines TRBV4-3 with TRBJ1-2; there is no DNA to check the TCRdb D call of TRBD1. The CDR3 is made up of 15 amino acids. Germline V CDR1 and CDR2: LGHNA, YSLEER. CDR3 residues: CASSSSLQGPYGYTF.

The gene calls are TRBV12-3 or TRBV12-4 and TRBJ2-5; checking the TCRdb D call of TRBD1 is not possible without DNA. CDR3 length equals 16 residues. CDR3 residues: CASRPGVASRGETQYF.

This rearrangement joins TRBV9 to TRBJ2-1; TCRdb designates TRBD2, a call that cannot be tested without DNA. Germline CDR1 reads SGDLS; CDR2 reads YYNGEE. This CDR3 has 17 amino acids. CDR3 sequence: CASSVQGASGSWNEQFF. Based on the CDR3 plus reference TRBV9 and TRBJ2-1, the full variable domain is DSGVTQTPKHLITATGQRVTLRCSPRSGDLSVYWYQQSLDQGLQFLIQYYNGEERAKGNILERFSAQQFPDLHSELNLSSLELGDSALYFCASSVQGASGSWNEQFFGPGTRLTVL.

The chain links TRBV12-3 or TRBV12-4 to TRBJ1-3. The CDR3 contains 14 residues. The CDR3: CASSLRGLGNTIYF.